This T cell receptor beta chain was captured by sequencing in a study of Graves' ophthalmopathy and Graves' hyperthyroidism. Amplification from RNA transcripts yielded the TCR beta CDR3 regions. HTBI primers served in a first-round RT-PCR, which a second-round multiplex PCR followed. TCRdb independently ran MiXCR on the multiplex PCR reads; one entry per CDR3 protein. The sample lists under 20,000 distinct CDR3 sequences, roughly 46% occurring once. Uncontrolled infections, other autoimmune diseases, pregnancy or lactation barred patients from enrollment. This clonotype was obtained from a woman aged 40 to 49 with stable Graves' hyperthyroidism. The sample was peripheral blood.

CDR3 protein: CSVFTGRVGEQYF. CDR3 DNA sequence: TGCAGCGTTTTCACAGGCCGCGTCGGAGAGCAGTACTTC. The rearrangement joins TRBV29-1 to TRBJ2-7; D may be TRBD1 (5 bases). Trimming removed 5 bases at V and 7 bases at J, with 18 bases between. This CDR3 is built from 13 residues. Germline values: CDR1 SQVTM, CDR2 ANQGSEA.